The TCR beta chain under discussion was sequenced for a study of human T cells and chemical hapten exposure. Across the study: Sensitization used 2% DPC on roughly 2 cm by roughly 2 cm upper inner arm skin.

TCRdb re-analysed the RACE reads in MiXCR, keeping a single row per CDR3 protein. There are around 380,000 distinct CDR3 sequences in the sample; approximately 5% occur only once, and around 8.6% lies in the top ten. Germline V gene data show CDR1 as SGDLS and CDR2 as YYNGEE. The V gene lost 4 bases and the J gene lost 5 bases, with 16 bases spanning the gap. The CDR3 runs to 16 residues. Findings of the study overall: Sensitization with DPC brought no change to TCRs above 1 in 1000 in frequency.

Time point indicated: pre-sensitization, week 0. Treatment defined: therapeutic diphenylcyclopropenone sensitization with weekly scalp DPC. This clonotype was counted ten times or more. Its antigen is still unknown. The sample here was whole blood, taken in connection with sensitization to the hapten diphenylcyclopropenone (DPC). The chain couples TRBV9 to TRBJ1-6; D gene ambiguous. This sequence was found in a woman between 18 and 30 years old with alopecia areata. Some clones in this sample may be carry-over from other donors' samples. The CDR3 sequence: CASSPVGGSNNSPLHF. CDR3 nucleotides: TGTGCCAGCAGCCCGGTGGGAGGTTCGAATAATTCACCCCTCCACTTT.